The sample holds many counts of the clone carrying this T cell receptor beta chain. These data originate in a study of T-cell reconstitution after alpha-beta-depleted transplantation in children. Unique molecular identifiers were built into the TCRbeta library. TCRdb passed the PCR reads through MiXCR, listing each CDR3 protein once. The sample has roughly 490,000 distinct CDR3 sequences, over 9.5% seen once. Trimming stripped 3 bases from V and 1 base from J, with 13 bases between. CDR1 is SGHRS, CDR2 YFSETQ, per germline. The CDR3 totals 15 residues. The TCR originated in a female patient aged 2-9 years who had a stem cell transplant for aplastic anemia, so the T cells may come from the graft donor. Specimen: PBMCs, mostly from graft donor cells, collected 180 days after TCRalphabeta/CD19-depleted stem cell transplant. The V gene is TRBV5-1, the J gene TRBJ2-5; the D gene is possibly TRBD1 (6 bases). The CDR3 loop reads CASSYTLTGQETQYF. Written as DNA, the CDR3 is TGCGCCAGCAGCTACACACTGACAGGCCAAGAGACCCAGTACTTC.